This T cell receptor (beta chain) stems from a study of blood T cell repertoires in COVID-19. On the study more broadly: Some COVID-19 samples were acute and others convalescent; all came from the United States, Italy and Spain.

The authors' processing: Estimates of nucleated cell counts were drawn from the amplification of reference gene primers. Here immunoSEQ multiplex PCR was the method, and the copy in TCRdb shows in-frame clones only, minus some. Clonal size and the V and J genes are those of that table, whereas D and trimming came from the DNA. Seen here are some 350,000 clones, about 90% observed once, and the top ten hold approximately 3.5%. Germline V gene sequence: CDR1 SNHLY, CDR2 FYNNEI. The germline V and J ends were trimmed by 6 bases and 6 bases, with 18 bases remaining between them. CDR3 length: 15 amino acids.

The source is a woman aged 18-29 years who had recovered from COVID-19. The sample was peripheral blood. V gene TRBV2 combines with J gene TRBJ1-5; D unresolved. The CDR3 loop reads CASSHPGWSRQPQHF. Here the CDR3 DNA reads TGTGCCAGCAGCCATCCTGGGTGGAGTCGTCAGCCCCAGCATTTT. The full variable domain, rest sourced from reference TRBV2 and TRBJ1-5, is EPEVTQTPSHQVTQMGQEVILRCVPISNHLYFYWYRQILGQKVEFLVSFYNNEISEKSEIFDDQFSVERPDGSNFTLKIRSTKLEDSAMYFCASSHPGWSRQPQHFGDGTRLSIL.